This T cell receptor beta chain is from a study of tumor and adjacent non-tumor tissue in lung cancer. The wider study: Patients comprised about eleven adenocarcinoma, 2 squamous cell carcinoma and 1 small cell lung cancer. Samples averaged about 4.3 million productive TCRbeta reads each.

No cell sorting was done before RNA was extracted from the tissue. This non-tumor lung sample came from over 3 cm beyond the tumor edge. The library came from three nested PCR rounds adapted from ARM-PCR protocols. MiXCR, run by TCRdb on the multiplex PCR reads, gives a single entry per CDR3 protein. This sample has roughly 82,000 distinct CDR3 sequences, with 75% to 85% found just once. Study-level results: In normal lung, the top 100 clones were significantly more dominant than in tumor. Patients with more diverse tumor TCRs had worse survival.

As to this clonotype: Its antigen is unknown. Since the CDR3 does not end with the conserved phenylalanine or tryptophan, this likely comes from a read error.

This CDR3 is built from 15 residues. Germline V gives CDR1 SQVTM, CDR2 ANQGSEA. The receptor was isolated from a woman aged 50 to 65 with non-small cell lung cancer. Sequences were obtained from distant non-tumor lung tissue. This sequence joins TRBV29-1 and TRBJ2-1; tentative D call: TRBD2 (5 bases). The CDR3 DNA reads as TGCAGCGTTGAACTGTCCGGGATCTCCTACAGTGAGCAGTTCTTG. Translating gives CSVELSGISYSEQFL.